Following are 30 T cell receptor beta chains from one sample sequenced in a study of beta chain features in type 1 diabetes. Findings and caveats of the study: TCRB CDR3s were moderately but significantly shorter in Type 1 diabetes patients in all four CD4+ subsets.

These receptors lack a known antigen. Expressed TCRB transcripts were sequenced because the entire RNA isolate underwent reverse transcription. Here immunoSEQ multiplex PCR was the method, and the copy in TCRdb shows in-frame clones only, minus some. This sample yields 300,000 to 450,000 clones, of which roughly 12% are seen a single time; 0.01% belongs to the top ten. The sample comprised naive CD4+ T cells from blood. The receptor set was obtained from a woman in her late teens or twenties with type 1 diabetes.

This clone has more than one count but fewer than ten. The chain has TRBV5-4 and TRBJ2-1; D might be TRBD2 (6 bases). The CDR3 has 14 amino acids. Germline V gives CDR1 SGHNT, CDR2 YYREEE (reference sequence). Trimming shortened V by 2 bases and J by 3 bases, and 9 bases separated the two germline ends. The CDR3 protein is CASSLAGFYNEQFF. The CDR3 DNA reads TGTGCCAGCAGCTTAGCGGGCTTCTACAATGAGCAGTTCTTC.

Only a few counts were recorded for this clone. The V and J genes are TRBV12-5 and TRBJ1-2, with 10 bases aligning to TRBD1. This CDR3 is built from 13 residues. J gave up 6 bases and V 6 bases, and 4 bases lay outside the gene matches. Germline CDR1 is LGHNT and CDR2 is FRNRAP. CDR3 region: CASGTGTGDGYTF. The CDR3, as DNA: TGTGCTAGTGGCACCGGGACAGGGGATGGCTACACCTTC.

The chain combines TRBV27 with TRBJ2-6; no definite D call. With 6 bases removed from V and 3 bases from J, the gap between germline ends came to 6 bases. The germline V gene encodes CDR1 MNHEY and CDR2 SMNVEV (reference sequence). This CDR3 has 13 residues. The DNA for the CDR3 is TGTGCCAGCAGGGGCAATGGGGCCAACGTCCTGACTTTC. It specifies CASRGNGANVLTF.

This CDR3 reads CASSPGVGSYNEQFF. The CDR3 DNA follows: TGTGCCAGCAGCCCCGGCGTAGGGAGTTACAATGAGCAGTTCTTC. This chain links TRBV7-8 with TRBJ2-1, with D possibly matching TRBD2 (5 bases). V dropped 5 bases and J dropped 4 bases, with 15 bases sitting between them. Germline V gives CDR1 SGHVS, CDR2 FQNEAQ. The CDR3 extends over 15 amino acids.

The chain uses TRBV30 and TRBJ2-5, with 15 bases identical to TRBD2. The CDR3 runs 14 residues. Unmatched junction bases numbered 3, after V lost 5 bases and J lost 5 bases. CDR1 and CDR2 from the germline V gene are GTSNPN and SVGIG (reference sequence). The CDR3 DNA reads as TGTGCCTGGGGGACTAGCGGGAGGTGGGAGACCCAGTACTTC. Translation gives CAWGTSGRWETQYF.

The sample holds a few counts of this clone. The chain carries TRBV7-3 and TRBJ2-3; TRBD2 agrees at 8 bases. The V gene's germline CDR1 is SGHTA and CDR2 FQGTGA. The CDR3 extends over 15 amino acids. Losses at the gene ends were 3 bases for V and 1 base for J; bases not matched to a gene: 3. DNA for the CDR3: TGTGCCAGCAGCTTTGGCGGGGGGCGCACAGATACGCAGTATTTT. This translates into CASSFGGGRTDTQYF.

In DNA form, the CDR3 reads TGTGCCAGTAGTATAGATGGAGGACTAGCGGGCCAAAATGAGCAGTTCTTC. Amino acids: CASSIDGGLAGQNEQFF. The chain has TRBV19 and TRBJ2-1; 11 bases map to TRBD2. The V gene end was trimmed by 0 bases and the J gene end by 7 bases; junction bases not matched to a gene: 8. Looked up from germline, CDR1 is LNHDA and CDR2 is SQIVND (reference sequence). This CDR3 contains 17 residues. The full variable domain, with the rest looked up from reference TRBV19 and TRBJ2-1, is DGGITQSPKYLFRKEGQNVTLSCEQNLNHDAMYWYRQDPGQGLRLIYYSQIVNDFQKGDIAEGYSVSREKKESFPLTVTSAQKNPTAFYLCASSIDGGLAGQNEQFFGPGTRLTVL.

This clone was observed a handful of times. J is TRBJ2-1 and V is TRBV30, with TRBD2 identical over 7 bases. Germline CDR1 reads GTSNPN; CDR2 reads SVGIG (reference sequence). The CDR3 extends over 13 amino acids. V lost 3 bases, J lost 8 bases, and 7 bases stayed unmatched. The DNA for the CDR3 is TGTGCCTGGAGAGGGAGGGCCGGGGATGAGCAGTTCTTC. Protein product: CAWRGRAGDEQFF.

This clone was counted only a few times. The rearrangement joins TRBV10-3 to TRBJ2-7; 10 nucleotides agree with TRBD1. Germline V gives CDR1 ENHRY, CDR2 SYGVKD. This CDR3 is built from 13 residues. Losses at the gene ends were 10 bases for V and 5 bases for J; bases not matched to a gene: 8. The CDR3 loop is CATAGTGVHEQYF. The CDR3 nucleotides are TGTGCCACTGCTGGGACAGGGGTCCACGAGCAGTACTTC.

J is TRBJ1-5 and V is TRBV5-1; D remains unclear. V gave up 0 bases and J gave up 0 bases, with 7 bases separating them. The V gene's germline CDR1 is SGHRS and CDR2 YFSETQ. The CDR3 has 15 amino acids. The CDR3 spells CASSLGVSSNQPQHF. The CDR3 coding sequence is TGCGCCAGCAGCTTGGGCGTATCTAGCAATCAGCCCCAGCATTTT.

This clone was recorded a few times. This rearrangement joins TRBV14 to TRBJ1-2; 7 positions agree with TRBD1. The germline CDR1 and CDR2 sequences are SGHDN and FVKESK. This CDR3 region has 15 residues. The junction had 6 bases not matched to a gene; V was cut back by 1 base and J by 4 bases. CDR3 loop: CASSQVGGQPYGYTF. In DNA form, the CDR3 reads TGTGCCAGCAGCCAAGTGGGGGGACAGCCCTATGGCTACACCTTC.

The chain couples TRBV5-1 to TRBJ1-2; TRBD1 is a possible D gene (6 bases). The germline CDR1 and CDR2 sequences are SGHRS and YFSETQ. The V end was cut by 4 bases, the J end by 3 bases, with 19 bases between. The CDR3 has 16 residues. The CDR3 spells CASSRVGHRDDYGYTF. The CDR3 nucleotides are TGCGCCAGCAGCCGCGTCGGACACAGGGACGACTATGGCTACACCTTC.

The chain employs TRBV28 and TRBJ2-2; unclear D gene. Deletions cut 6 bases from V and 7 bases from J, with 9 bases between. This CDR3 has 12 amino acids. Germline loops: CDR1 MDHEN, CDR2 SYDVKM. This CDR3 reads CASRPHGGELFF. The CDR3 DNA is TGTGCCAGCAGGCCTCACGGCGGGGAGCTGTTTTTT.

The chain joins TRBV19 to TRBJ1-1, with 7 bases that match TRBD1. The CDR3 spans 14 residues. J was trimmed by 1 base and V by 6 bases; bases with no gene match: 5. From germline, CDR1 is LNHDA and CDR2 SQIVND (reference sequence). In nucleotides, the CDR3 is TGTGCCAGTAGGACCGGGACAGCGAACACTGAAGCTTTCTTT. This translates into CASRTGTANTEAFF.

V gene TRBV11-2 combines with J gene TRBJ2-2; 8 positions match TRBD2. The V and J ends lost 2 bases and 2 bases, in that order; junction bases with no gene match: 10. Germline CDR1 is SGHAT and CDR2 is FQNNGV. The CDR3 consists of 18 residues. The CDR3, as DNA: TGTGCCAGCAGCTTAAGGTTTGGGCTAGCGGGCAACACCGGGGAGCTGTTTTTT. This translates into CASSLRFGLAGNTGELFF.

This clone appeared a few times. The chain uses TRBV11-2 and TRBJ1-2; 7 bases are shared with TRBD1. Per the germline V gene, CDR1 is SGHAT and CDR2 is FQNNGV. V shed 3 bases and J 5 bases; nucleotides not matched to a gene: 3. This CDR3 is 13 amino acids long. CDR3 sequence (DNA): TGTGCCAGCAGCTTCGGGACAGCGTATGGCTACACCTTC. This sequence encodes CASSFGTAYGYTF.

A single count supports this clone. The chain couples TRBV23-1 to TRBJ2-1; 10 bases line up with TRBD1. TRBV23-1 is assigned to the ORF class and has an uncertain function. The ends lost 0 bases at V and 9 bases at J; junction bases unmatched: 8. The CDR3 is made up of 16 amino acids. CDR3 bases: TGCGCCAGCAGTCAATCGACAGGGGGCGCGTTTTCTGAGCAGTTCTTC. As protein: CASSQSTGGAFSEQFF.

The chain joins TRBV18 to TRBJ1-5; no clear D gene. Germline V gene data show CDR1 as KGHSH and CDR2 as LQKENI. This CDR3 is 13 amino acids long. The V end was cut by 6 bases, the J end by 6 bases, with 12 bases between. In DNA form, the CDR3 reads TGTGCCAGCTCCCAGGCAGCCGGTCAGCCCCAGCATTTT. The encoded protein is CASSQAAGQPQHF.

This chain links TRBV6-5 with TRBJ2-7; 12 bases map to TRBD2. The CDR3 spans 15 residues. CDR1 MNHEY and CDR2 SVGAGI come from the germline V gene. Trimming removed 5 bases from V and 3 bases from J; junction bases left unmatched: 5. Written as DNA, the CDR3 is TGTGCCAGCAGTGGCGGACTAGCGGGACTCTACGAGCAGTACTTC. Amino acids: CASSGGLAGLYEQYF.

The table lists this clone with a few counts. The chain is built from TRBV9 and TRBJ2-6; D is possibly TRBD1 (5 bases). This CDR3 spans 16 amino acids. V gave up 7 bases and J gave up 0 bases, with 14 bases separating them. The germline CDR1 and CDR2 sequences are SGDLS and YYNGEE. CDR3 sequence (DNA): TGTGCCAGCTCCCAGGGCCCCATCTCTGGGGCCAACGTCCTGACTTTC. Translation: CASSQGPISGANVLTF.

The rearrangement uses TRBV5-4 and TRBJ2-1; D remains ambiguous. The CDR3 runs 13 residues. In germline, CDR1 is SGHNT, CDR2 YYREEE (reference sequence). V dropped 1 base and J dropped 10 bases, with 12 bases sitting between them. The CDR3 DNA follows: TGTGCCAGCAGCTTGAAGCTCTCAGGAGAGCAGTTCTTC. It encodes CASSLKLSGEQFF.

V gene TRBV14 combines with J gene TRBJ1-2; 7 nucleotides align to TRBD1. CDR3 length equals 13 residues. Germline V lookup: CDR1 SGHDN, CDR2 FVKESK. The trim removed 3 bases at V and 4 bases at J, leaving 2 bases unmatched. In nucleotides, the CDR3 is TGTGCCAGCAGCCAGTCAGGGGGCTATGGCTACACCTTC. Amino acids: CASSQSGGYGYTF.

This clone occurred a few times. The V gene is TRBV6-6, the J gene TRBJ1-5; D might be TRBD1 (5 bases). V was shortened by 5 bases and J by 7 bases, with 12 bases between the two germline ends. This CDR3 contains 13 residues. Germline-derived CDR1 and CDR2 are MNHNY and SVGAGI (reference sequence). The CDR3 loop is CASSPGIWQPQHF. CDR3 sequence (DNA): TGTGCCAGCAGTCCAGGGATATGGCAGCCCCAGCATTTT.

V usage is TRBV11-3 and J usage is TRBJ1-1, with TRBD1 matching over 7 bases. This CDR3 region has 15 residues. Germline V CDR1 and CDR2: SGHNT, YENEEA. The trim removed 5 bases at V and 1 base at J, leaving 7 bases unmatched. The DNA of the CDR3 is TGTGCCAGCAGCATTGGGACAGCCCAGAACACTGAAGCTTTCTTT. Its protein product is CASSIGTAQNTEAFF.

The rearrangement uses TRBV18 and TRBJ1-6; 8 bases map to TRBD1. CDR3 length: 14 residues. Germline trimming cut 3 bases from V and 10 bases from J; bases unmatched to any gene: 5. Germline loops: CDR1 KGHSH, CDR2 LQKENI. The CDR3 nucleotides read TGTGCCAGCTCACCGACAGGGGACGGATCACCCCTCCACTTT. Protein: CASSPTGDGSPLHF.

In this sample, this clone turned up a few times. V usage is TRBV28 and J usage is TRBJ2-7; unclear D gene. The CDR3 has 12 amino acids. Germline CDR1 reads MDHEN; CDR2 reads SYDVKM. Trimming cost V 7 bases and J 2 bases, with 9 bases left between them. CDR3 sequence: CASTQVPYEQYF. The DNA of the CDR3 is TGTGCCAGCACTCAGGTCCCCTACGAGCAGTACTTC.

As regards this clone: The same CDR3 can be traced to other DNA sequences in this sample. J is TRBJ2-7 and V is TRBV7-9; D unclear. V lost 0 bases to trimming and J lost 3 bases, with 6 bases between them. This CDR3 region has 13 residues. Germline loops: CDR1 SEHNR, CDR2 FQNEAQ (reference sequence). The CDR3 DNA sequence: TGTGCCAGCAGCTTAGCCGCCAGCTACGAGCAGTACTTC. Amino acid sequence: CASSLAASYEQYF.

This clone was seen a few times. This sequence joins TRBV7-8 and TRBJ2-1, with D possibly TRBD1 on 5 matching bases. Germline V lookup: CDR1 SGHVS, CDR2 FQNEAQ. Trimming cost V 4 bases and J 0 bases, with 16 bases left between them. This CDR3 comprises 17 residues. CDR3 protein: CASSSGRVASSYNEQFF. The DNA for the CDR3 is TGTGCCAGCAGCTCAGGCAGGGTAGCTAGCTCCTACAATGAGCAGTTCTTC.

This clone was detected only a few times. The gene calls are TRBV2 and TRBJ2-2, with TRBD2 matching 9 bases. With V trimmed by 8 bases and J by 4 bases, 8 bases remained unmatched. Germline-derived CDR1 and CDR2 are SNHLY and FYNNEI. This CDR3 spans 15 amino acids. CDR3 amino acids: CASGSGGPGTGELFF. The CDR3 bases are TGTGCCAGCGGGAGCGGGGGGCCAGGCACCGGGGAGCTGTTTTTT.

The V gene is TRBV5-4, the J gene TRBJ1-1; 7 nucleotides match TRBD1. V was pared by 0 bases and J by 3 bases, with 8 bases of the junction left unmatched. Germline values: CDR1 SGHNT, CDR2 YYREEE (reference sequence). The CDR3 runs to 16 residues. CDR3 in DNA: TGTGCCAGCAGCTTGGGATCCCCGGGACAGCACACTGAAGCTTTCTTT. Translated: CASSLGSPGQHTEAFF.